What follows are 18 T cell receptor beta chains derived from one specimen sequenced in a study of identical twins. One entry per CDR3 protein, called by TCRdb with MiXCR from the 5' RACE reads. The table records about 470,000 distinct CDR3 sequences, about 24% of them present only once. This same sample was also taken into another study, of T cells expressing NK-cell markers.

Sequenced sample: CD4+ T cells sorted from blood. Receptors originate from a woman aged 18-35 years in good health.

The genes are TRBV5-1 and TRBJ1-1, with 7 bases fitting TRBD1. Trimming took 0 bases from V and 4 from J; bases not matched to a gene: 12. Per germline, CDR1 SGHRS and CDR2 YFSETQ. There are 17 residues in the CDR3. The CDR3 reads CASSLGPTGDGSTEAFF. CDR3 DNA: TGCGCCAGCAGCTTGGGCCCCACAGGGGACGGGAGCACTGAAGCTTTCTTT.

The chain uses TRBV20-1 and TRBJ1-1; D is ambiguous. Germline CDR1 and CDR2: DFQATT and SNEGSKA (reference sequence). The CDR3 contains 13 residues. V shed 6 bases and J shed 3 bases, with 14 bases lying between them. The CDR3 is CSAPRPRDTEAFF. In DNA, the CDR3 is TGCAGTGCCCCACGGCCTCGGGACACTGAAGCTTTCTTT.

V and J are TRBV5-1 and TRBJ2-2, with D uncertain. V lost 4 bases to trimming and J lost 3 bases, with 10 bases between them. From germline, CDR1 is SGHRS and CDR2 YFSETQ. CDR3 size: 14 residues. Here the CDR3 reads CASSQVADTGELFF. The CDR3 DNA reads TGCGCCAGCAGCCAGGTGGCTGACACCGGGGAGCTGTTTTTT.

This chain links TRBV18 with TRBJ2-1, with 8 positions matching TRBD2. CDR1 is KGHSH and CDR2 is LQKENI in the germline V gene. This CDR3 has 16 amino acids. Germline trimming cut 0 bases from V and 10 bases from J; bases unmatched to any gene: 11. CDR3 in amino acids: CASSPPRLATSEEQFF. CDR3 in DNA: TGTGCCAGCTCACCACCGCGACTAGCGACCTCCGAGGAGCAGTTCTTC.

This sequence joins TRBV7-9 and TRBJ2-1; D is perhaps TRBD1 (5 bases). Trimming removed 1 base at V and 13 bases at J, with 17 bases between. The germline V gene has CDR1 SEHNR and CDR2 FQNEAQ (reference sequence). The CDR3 totals 14 residues. The DNA for the CDR3 is TGTGCCAGCAGCTTAGTGGTCGGCGCAGGGCCCCAGTTCTTC. This translates into CASSLVVGAGPQFF.

This clonotype has more than one count but fewer than ten. V and J are TRBV30 and TRBJ2-4; no clear D. CDR3 size: 13 residues. V lost 0 bases and J 7 bases, leaving 10 bases between the germline ends. Per germline, CDR1 GTSNPN and CDR2 SVGIG (reference sequence). The DNA of the CDR3 is TGTGCCTGGAGTGTACTCGGCCGGAACATTCAGTACTTC. Protein product: CAWSVLGRNIQYF.

This clonotype has more than one count but fewer than ten. The chain uses TRBV20-1 and TRBJ1-2; D gene uncertain. This CDR3 has 13 residues. The ends were cut back, 6 bases at V and 2 bases at J, with 13 bases in the middle. The germline gives CDR1 DFQATT, CDR2 SNEGSKA (reference sequence). CDR3 in DNA: TGCAGTGCCATGACTCGGGGAAACTATGGCTACACCTTC. Its protein is CSAMTRGNYGYTF.

This clonotype was seen a single time. The V and J genes are TRBV20-1 and TRBJ2-1; 9 nucleotides agree with TRBD1. The CDR3 is 17 amino acids. In germline, CDR1 is DFQATT, CDR2 SNEGSKA (reference sequence). V was pared by 1 base and J by 4 bases, with 11 bases of the junction left unmatched. The CDR3: CSARVGDGTGRYNEQFF. The CDR3, as DNA: TGCAGTGCTAGAGTCGGTGACGGGACAGGGAGGTACAATGAGCAGTTCTTC.

This rearrangement joins TRBV20-1 to TRBJ2-7, with D perhaps matching TRBD1 (6 bases). The CDR3 consists of 15 residues. Between the trimmed V and J ends, which lost 0 bases and 3 bases, there was a span of 15 bases. Germline V gene data show CDR1 as DFQATT and CDR2 as SNEGSKA (reference sequence). The CDR3 reads CSAREPRDKGYEQYF. The CDR3 bases are TGCAGTGCTAGAGAACCCAGGGACAAGGGCTACGAGCAGTACTTC.

The sample holds a few counts of this clonotype. The V call is TRBV7-9, the J call TRBJ2-7; 9 bases align to TRBD1. CDR1 and CDR2 from the germline V gene are SEHNR and FQNEAQ (reference sequence). The CDR3 has 14 residues. V shed 5 bases and J 5 bases; nucleotides not matched to a gene: 7. CDR3 DNA: TGTGCCAGCAGCGCCGGGACAGGGTCGAACGAGCAGTACTTC. Translating gives CASSAGTGSNEQYF.

The V call is TRBV6-5, the J call TRBJ1-1, with D unresolved. The germline gives CDR1 MNHEY, CDR2 SVGAGI. With 0 bases removed from V and 10 bases from J, the gap between germline ends came to 15 bases. CDR3 size: 14 residues. The CDR3 nucleotides are TGTGCCAGCAGTTACTCACGGACGCCGACCGGAGCTTTCTTT. This codes for CASSYSRTPTGAFF.

This clonotype has a handful of counts. This could be a read error, since a much larger clone is one nucleotide away. The CDR3 here is CSARGWTGLNTEAFF. The CDR3, as DNA: TGCAGTGCTAGAGGTTGGACAGGACTGAACACTGAAGCTTTCTTT. The chain links TRBV20-1 to TRBJ1-1; TRBD1 matches at 7 bases. This CDR3 is built from 15 residues. CDR1 and CDR2 from the germline V gene are DFQATT and SNEGSKA (reference sequence). With V trimmed by 1 base and J by 0 bases, 5 bases remained unmatched.

This clonotype came up a few times. This chain links TRBV12-3 or TRBV12-4 with TRBJ2-6, with D tentatively TRBD1 (6 bases). CDR3 length: 18 residues. V lost 1 base, J lost 0 bases, and 13 bases lay in between. CDR3 DNA sequence: TGTGCCAGCAGTTTAGTCAGGACAGAATTCTCTGGGGCCAACGTCCTGACTTTC. Translating gives CASSLVRTEFSGANVLTF.

This chain joins TRBV6-2 or TRBV6-3 and TRBJ2-2; the D gene is possibly TRBD2 (5 bases). Trimming shortened V by 5 bases and J by 6 bases, and 16 bases separated the two germline ends. The CDR3 covers 15 residues. Looked up from germline, CDR1 is MNHEY and CDR2 is SVGEGT. The CDR3 nucleotides read TGTGCCAGCAGTAACCAATTACTAGTCCCCGGGGAGCTGTTTTTT. Amino acid sequence: CASSNQLLVPGELFF.

This chain uses TRBV20-1 with TRBJ2-2; TRBD2 matches 12 bases. The CDR3 runs 15 residues. The germline V gene has CDR1 DFQATT and CDR2 SNEGSKA (reference sequence). V was clipped by 5 bases and J by 5 bases; unmatched bases: 6. CDR3 sequence (DNA): TGCAGTGCTCCAACGACTAGCGGGGGAACCGGGGAGCTGTTTTTT. Protein sequence: CSAPTTSGGTGELFF.

The table lists this clonotype with a few counts. This chain links TRBV29-1 with TRBJ1-2; 7 positions match TRBD1. The CDR3 extends over 11 amino acids. The germline gives CDR1 SQVTM, CDR2 ANQGSEA. Trimming removed 4 bases from V and 7 bases from J; junction bases left unmatched: 3. CDR3 sequence: CSVGGGSGYTF. The CDR3 DNA is TGCAGCGTTGGAGGGGGCAGTGGCTACACCTTC.

The gene calls are TRBV7-6 and TRBJ2-7, with 9 bases that match TRBD2. Trimming took 5 bases from V and 5 from J; bases not matched to a gene: 16. Germline V lookup: CDR1 SGHVS, CDR2 FNYEAQ. CDR3 size: 17 residues. CDR3: CASSPRKGLAKANEQYF. In DNA, the CDR3 is TGTGCCAGCAGCCCGCGTAAGGGACTAGCTAAGGCCAACGAGCAGTACTTC.

This clonotype has just a few counts. The chain joins TRBV7-2 to TRBJ2-7, with no clear D. The CDR3 covers 15 residues. Trimming pared 1 base from V and 0 bases from J, leaving 10 bases between. CDR1 is SGHTA, CDR2 FQGNSA, per germline. In DNA, the CDR3 is TGTGCCAGCAGCTTAGTGGTAGATTCCTCCTACGAGCAGTACTTC. Its protein product is CASSLVVDSSYEQYF.